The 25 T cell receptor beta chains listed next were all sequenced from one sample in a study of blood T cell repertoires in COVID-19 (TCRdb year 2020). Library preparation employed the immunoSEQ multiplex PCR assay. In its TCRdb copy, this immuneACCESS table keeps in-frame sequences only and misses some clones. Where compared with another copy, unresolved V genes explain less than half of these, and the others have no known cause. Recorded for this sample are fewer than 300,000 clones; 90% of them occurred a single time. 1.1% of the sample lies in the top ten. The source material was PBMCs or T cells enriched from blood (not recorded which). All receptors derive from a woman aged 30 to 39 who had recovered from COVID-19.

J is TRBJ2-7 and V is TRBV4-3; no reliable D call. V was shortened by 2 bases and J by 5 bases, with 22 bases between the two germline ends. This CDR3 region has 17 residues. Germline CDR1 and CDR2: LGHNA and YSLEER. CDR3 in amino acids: CASSQRDQDIIGDEQYF. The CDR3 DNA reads TGCGCCAGCAGCCAACGAGACCAGGATATTATAGGCGACGAGCAGTACTTC.

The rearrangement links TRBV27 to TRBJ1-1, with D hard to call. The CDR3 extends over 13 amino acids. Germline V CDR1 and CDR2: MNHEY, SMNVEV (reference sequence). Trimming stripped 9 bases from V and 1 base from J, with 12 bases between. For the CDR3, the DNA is TGTGCCAGTGGAAGGAGAAGGAACACTGAAGCTTTCTTT. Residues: CASGRRRNTEAFF.

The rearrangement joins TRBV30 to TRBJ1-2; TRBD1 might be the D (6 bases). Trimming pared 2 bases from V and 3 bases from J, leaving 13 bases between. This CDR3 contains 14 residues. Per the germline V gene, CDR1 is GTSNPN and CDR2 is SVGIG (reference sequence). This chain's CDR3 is CAWSPTGNHYGYTF. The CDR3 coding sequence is TGTGCCTGGAGTCCCACAGGGAATCACTATGGCTACACCTTC. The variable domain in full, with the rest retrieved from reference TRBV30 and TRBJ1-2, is SQTIHQWPATLVQPVGSPLSLECTVEGTSNPNLYWYRQAAGRGLQLLFYSVGIGQISSEVPQNLSASRPQDRQFILSSKKLLLSDSGFYLCAWSPTGNHYGYTFGSGTRLTVV.

CDR3 region: CTSSQEGLAGEVVGETQYF. The CDR3 coding sequence is TGCACCAGCAGCCAAGAGGGACTAGCGGGAGAAGTGGTGGGGGAGACCCAGTACTTC. The rearrangement uses TRBV1 and TRBJ2-5; the table's TRBD2 call for D was not verified on the DNA. TRBV1 is a listed pseudogene. The length of the CDR3 is 19 residues.

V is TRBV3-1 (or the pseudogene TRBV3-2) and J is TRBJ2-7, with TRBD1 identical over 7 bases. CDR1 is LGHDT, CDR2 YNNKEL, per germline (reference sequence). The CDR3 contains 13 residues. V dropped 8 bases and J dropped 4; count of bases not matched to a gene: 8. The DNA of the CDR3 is TGTGCCAGCGGCGAAACAGGGGTTTACGAGCAGTACTTC. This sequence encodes CASGETGVYEQYF.

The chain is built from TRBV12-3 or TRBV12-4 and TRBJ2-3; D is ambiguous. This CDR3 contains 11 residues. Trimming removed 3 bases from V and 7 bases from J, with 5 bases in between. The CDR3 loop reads CASSFKNTQYF. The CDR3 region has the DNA TGTGCCAGCAGTTTCAAAAATACGCAGTATTTT.

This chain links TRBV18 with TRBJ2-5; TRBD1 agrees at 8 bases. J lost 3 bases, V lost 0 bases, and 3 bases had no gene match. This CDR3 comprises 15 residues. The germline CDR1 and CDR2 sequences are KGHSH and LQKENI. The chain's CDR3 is CASSPPGTGEETQYF. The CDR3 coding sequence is TGTGCCAGCTCACCACCCGGGACAGGAGAAGAGACCCAGTACTTC.

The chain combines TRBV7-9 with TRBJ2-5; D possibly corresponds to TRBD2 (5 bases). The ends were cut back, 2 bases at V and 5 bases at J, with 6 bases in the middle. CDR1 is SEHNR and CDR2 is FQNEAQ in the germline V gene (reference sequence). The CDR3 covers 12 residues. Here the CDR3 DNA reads TGTGCCAGCAGCTTATTAGCGGAGACCCAGTACTTC. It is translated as CASSLLAETQYF. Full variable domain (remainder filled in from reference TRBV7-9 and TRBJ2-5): DTGVSQNPRHKITKRGQNVTFRCDPISEHNRLYWYRQTLGQGPEFLTYFQNEAQLEKSRLLSDRFSAERPKGSFSTLEIQRTEQGDSAMYLCASSLLAETQYFGPGTRLLVL.

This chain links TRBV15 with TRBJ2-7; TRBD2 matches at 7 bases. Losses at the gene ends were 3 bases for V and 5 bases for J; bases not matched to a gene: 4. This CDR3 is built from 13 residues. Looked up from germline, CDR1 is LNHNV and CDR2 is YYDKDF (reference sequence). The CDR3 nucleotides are TGTGCCACCAGCAGGACTAGCTACGACGAGCAGTACTTC. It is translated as CATSRTSYDEQYF. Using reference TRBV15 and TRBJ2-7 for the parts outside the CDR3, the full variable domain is DAMVIQNPRYQVTQFGKPVTLSCSQTLNHNVMYWYQQKSSQAPKLLFHYYDKDFNNEADTPDNFQSRRPNTSFCFLDIRSPGLGDTAMYLCATSRTSYDEQYFGPGTRLTVT.

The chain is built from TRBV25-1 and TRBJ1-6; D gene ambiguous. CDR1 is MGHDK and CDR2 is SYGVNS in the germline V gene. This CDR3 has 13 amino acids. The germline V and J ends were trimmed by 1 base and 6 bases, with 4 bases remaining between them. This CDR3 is CASSESPNSPLHF. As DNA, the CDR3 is TGTGCCAGCAGTGAATCTCCTAATTCACCCCTCCACTTT.

The CDR3 DNA reads TGCGCCAGCAGCCACAGGACCGACAGGAGGAACACTGAAGCTTTCTTT. This gives the protein CASSHRTDRRNTEAFF. The chain combines TRBV4-1 with TRBJ1-1; TRBD1 is a possible D gene (6 bases). The CDR3 spans 16 residues. The V and J ends lost 3 bases and 1 base respectively, with 15 bases between them. Germline values: CDR1 MGHRA, CDR2 YSYEKL.

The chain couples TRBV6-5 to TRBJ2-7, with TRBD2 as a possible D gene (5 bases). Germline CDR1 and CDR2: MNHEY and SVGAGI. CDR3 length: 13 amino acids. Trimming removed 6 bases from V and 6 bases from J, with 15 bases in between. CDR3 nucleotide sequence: TGTGCCAGCAGCCCCCTATCAGGACTCGAGCAGTACTTC. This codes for CASSPLSGLEQYF.

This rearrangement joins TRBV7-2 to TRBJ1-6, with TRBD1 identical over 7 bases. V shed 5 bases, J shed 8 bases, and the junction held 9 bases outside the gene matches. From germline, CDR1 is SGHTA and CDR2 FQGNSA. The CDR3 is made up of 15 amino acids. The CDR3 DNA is TGTGCCAGCAGCCCGATACAGGGGATCCATTCACCCCTCCACTTT. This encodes CASSPIQGIHSPLHF.

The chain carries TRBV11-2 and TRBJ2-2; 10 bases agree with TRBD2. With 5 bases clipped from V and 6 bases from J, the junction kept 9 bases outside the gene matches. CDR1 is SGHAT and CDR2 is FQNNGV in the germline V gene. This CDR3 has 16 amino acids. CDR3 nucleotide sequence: TGTGCCAGCAGCCCCCGGCCTAGCGGGAGCCCCGGGGAGCTGTTTTTT. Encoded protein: CASSPRPSGSPGELFF.

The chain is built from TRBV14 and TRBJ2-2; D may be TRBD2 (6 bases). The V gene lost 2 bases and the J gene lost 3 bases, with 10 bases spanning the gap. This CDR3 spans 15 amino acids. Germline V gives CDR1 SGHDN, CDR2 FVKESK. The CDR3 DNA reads TGTGCCAGCAGCCAAAAGGCGGGGTACACCGGGGAGCTGTTTTTT. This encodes CASSQKAGYTGELFF.

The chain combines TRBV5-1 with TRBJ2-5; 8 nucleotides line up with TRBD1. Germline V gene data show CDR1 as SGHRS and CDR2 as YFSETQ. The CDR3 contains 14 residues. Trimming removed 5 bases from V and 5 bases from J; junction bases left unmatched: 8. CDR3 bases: TGCGCCAGCAGAGAGACAGGGGTAGTCGAGACCCAGTACTTC. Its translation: CASRETGVVETQYF. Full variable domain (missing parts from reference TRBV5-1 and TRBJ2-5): KAGVTQTPRYLIKTRGQQVTLSCSPISGHRSVSWYQQTPGQGLQFLFEYFSETQRNKGNFPGRFSGRQFSNSRSEMNVSTLELGDSALYLCASRETGVVETQYFGPGTRLLVL.

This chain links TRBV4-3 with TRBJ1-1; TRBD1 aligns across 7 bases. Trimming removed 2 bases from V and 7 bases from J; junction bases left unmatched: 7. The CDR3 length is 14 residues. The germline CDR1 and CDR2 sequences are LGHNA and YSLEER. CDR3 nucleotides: TGCGCCAGCAGCCAACACGACAGGGCGAATGAAGCTTTCTTT. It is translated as CASSQHDRANEAFF.

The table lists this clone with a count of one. The DNA for the CDR3 is TGTGCCAGCAGAACCGGCAGCGGACCCTACGAGCAGTACTTC. The encoded protein is CASRTGSGPYEQYF. The chain has TRBV28 and TRBJ2-7; D might be TRBD2 (5 bases). CDR1 and CDR2 from the germline V gene are MDHEN and SYDVKM. The CDR3 has 14 amino acids. V was trimmed by 6 bases and J by 2 bases, leaving 14 bases between them.

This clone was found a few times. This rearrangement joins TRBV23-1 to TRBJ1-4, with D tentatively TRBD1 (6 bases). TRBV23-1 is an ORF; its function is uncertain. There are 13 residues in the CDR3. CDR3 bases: TGCGCAGACATCAGGGGAACTAATGAAAAACTGTTTTTT. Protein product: CADIRGTNEKLFF.

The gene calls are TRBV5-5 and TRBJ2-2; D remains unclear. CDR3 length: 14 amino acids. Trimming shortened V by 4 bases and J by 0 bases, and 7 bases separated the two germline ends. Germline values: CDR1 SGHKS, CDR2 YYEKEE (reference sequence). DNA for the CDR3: TGTGCCAGCAGCCCGCGGCCGAACACCGGGGAGCTGTTTTTT. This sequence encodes CASSPRPNTGELFF. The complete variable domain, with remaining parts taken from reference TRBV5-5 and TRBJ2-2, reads DAGVTQSPTHLIKTRGQQVTLRCSPISGHKSVSWYQQVLGQGPQFIFQYYEKEERGRGNFPDRFSARQFPNYSSELNVNALLLGDSALYLCASSPRPNTGELFFGEGSRLTVL.

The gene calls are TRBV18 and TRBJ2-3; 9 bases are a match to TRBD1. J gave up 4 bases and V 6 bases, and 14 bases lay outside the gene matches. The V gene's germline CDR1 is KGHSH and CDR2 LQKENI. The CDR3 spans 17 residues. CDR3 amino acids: CASSQNGWDRAADTQYF. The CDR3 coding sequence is TGTGCCAGCTCTCAAAACGGTTGGGACAGGGCCGCAGATACGCAGTATTTT.

The CDR3 protein is CASSLQVTYEQYF. The CDR3 region has the DNA TGTGCCAGCAGCCTACAGGTTACCTACGAGCAGTACTTC. The chain carries TRBV12-3 or TRBV12-4 and TRBJ2-7, with D possibly being TRBD1 (5 bases). The CDR3 runs 13 residues. Trimming took 6 bases from V and 2 from J, leaving 11 bases between them.

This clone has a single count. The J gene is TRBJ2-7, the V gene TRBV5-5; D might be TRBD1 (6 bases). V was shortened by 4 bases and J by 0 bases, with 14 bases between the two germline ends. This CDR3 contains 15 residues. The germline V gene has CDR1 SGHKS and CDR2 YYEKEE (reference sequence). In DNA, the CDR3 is TGTGCCAGCAGCCCACGGACAGAAATCTCCTACGAGCAGTACTTC. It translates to CASSPRTEISYEQYF.

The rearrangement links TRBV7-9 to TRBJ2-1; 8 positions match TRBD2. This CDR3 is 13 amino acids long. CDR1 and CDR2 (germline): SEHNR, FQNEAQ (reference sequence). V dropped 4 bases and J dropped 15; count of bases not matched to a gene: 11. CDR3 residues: CASSSTGTRSVFF. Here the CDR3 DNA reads TGTGCCAGCAGCTCCACCGGGACTAGAAGTGTGTTCTTC.

The CDR3 bases are TGTGCCAGCAGCTTACCGGGACAGGCCCTACTCACCTATGGCTACACCTTC. Protein sequence: CASSLPGQALLTYGYTF. V usage is TRBV7-2 and J usage is TRBJ1-2, with TRBD1 matching over 8 bases. Germline V gene lookup returns CDR1 SGHTA and CDR2 FQGNSA. The V segment lost 2 bases and the J segment 4 bases; nucleotides outside the gene matches: 12. The CDR3 loop spans 17 amino acids.